The entry below describes one T cell receptor (beta chain). Its target is unknown. This sample was included in a study of human versus mouse CDR3 diversity and MHC coevolution. Study-wide points: Human CDR3s averaged more deletions and insertions than mouse CDR3s. Two of the three human donors had the lowest clonal inequality. By iCHAO1, human TCR beta clonotypes numbered 1.5 million to 2 million, the most.

This CDR3 has 14 amino acids. The germline CDR1 and CDR2 sequences are ENHRY and SYGVKD. Between the trimmed V and J ends, which lost 11 bases and 1 base, there was a span of 17 bases. The repertoire was sequenced with immunoSEQ multiplex PCR; TCRdb's copy has only in-frame clones and lacks some. The data hold 80,000 or so clones, with around 93% observed a single time. V usage is TRBV10-3 and J usage is TRBJ1-1, with D maybe TRBD1 (6 bases). This TCR was recovered from a person aged 30-70 years in good health. The sample consisted of naive CD4+ T cells from blood. Subset reported: CD45RO-negative CD62L-positive naive CD4 T cells. CDR3 coding DNA: TGTGCCGCCCCTCGGGGGGGCGAGAACACTGAAGCTTTCTTT. It specifies CAAPRGGENTEAFF.